These T cell receptor beta chains were read from a single sample in a study of cytomegalovirus exposure and HLA in healthy donors. The method was immunoSEQ multiplex PCR; TCRdb's version includes in-frame clones alone and lacks a portion of them. The sample shows some 150,000 clones, approximately 65% of them seen only once. The sequenced sample was PBMCs. These receptors were collected from a man aged 40-55 years in good health and CMV-seronegative. Both conserved end residues are part of each CDR3. A D gene is named only where the DNA matches it firmly. Only part of the rows carry a size: once, few, many, or a class if the clone is expanded.

TRBJ2-7 TRBV6-1 TRBD2 NA CASTRGGATYEQYF TGTGCCAGCACCCGCGGGGGGGCGACCTACGAGCAGTACTTC
TRBJ1-3 TRBV6-5 NA NA CASSYSTPDSGNTIYF TGTGCCAGCAGTTACTCGACACCGGACTCTGGAAACACCATATATTTT
TRBJ1-5 TRBV7-9 NA NA CASSRTGTSNQPQHF TGTGCCAGCAGCCGTACAGGAACGAGCAATCAGCCCCAGCATTTT
TRBJ2-7 TRBV6-6 TRBD2 once CASSSPGGPYEQYF TGTGCCAGCAGTTCCCCGGGGGGGCCCTACGAGCAGTACTTC
TRBJ2-7 TRBV29-1 TRBD2 NA CSVRTSAYSYEQYF TGCAGCGTTAGGACTAGCGCATACTCCTACGAGCAGTACTTC
TRBJ2-5 TRBV19 NA NA CASSIGLPQETQYF TGTGCCAGTAGTATAGGACTACCCCAAGAGACCCAGTACTTC
TRBJ2-2 TRBV10-3 TRBD2 NA CAISLTSGSPGELFF TGTGCCATCAGTTTGACTAGCGGGAGTCCCGGGGAGCTGTTTTTT
TRBJ1-3 TRBV5-1 TRBD1 NA CASSGDRGAAGNTIYF TGCGCCAGCAGCGGGGACAGGGGAGCGGCTGGAAACACCATATATTTT
TRBJ2-5 TRBV7-9 NA NA CASSLATVQETQYF TGTGCCAGCAGCTTAGCGACAGTACAAGAGACCCAGTACTTC
TRBJ2-5 TRBV4-3 NA few CASSQDHIARSQETQYF TGCGCCAGCAGCCAAGATCACATCGCAAGATCCCAAGAGACCCAGTACTTC
TRBJ1-3 TRBV2 NA NA CASSGEYSGNTIYF TGTGCCAGCAGTGGGGAGTACTCTGGAAACACCATATATTTT
TRBJ2-7 TRBV19 TRBD1 NA CASSPDRGPPYEQYF TGTGCCAGTAGCCCGGACAGGGGGCCACCCTACGAGCAGTACTTC
TRBJ1-4 TRBV9 NA few CASSPRPGANNEKLFF TGTGCCAGCAGCCCCCGTCCTGGAGCAAATAATGAAAAACTGTTTTTT
TRBJ2-5 TRBV18 NA few CASSVRETQYF TGTGCCAGCTCAGTTCGGGAGACCCAGTACTTC
TRBJ2-1 TRBV5-6 NA NA CASSLTSTDEQFF TGTGCCAGCAGCTTAACTAGCACCGATGAGCAGTTCTTC
TRBJ1-6 TRBV7-6 NA NA CASSFRDRGYSPLHF TGTGCCAGCAGCTTCCGGGATCGGGGGTATTCACCCCTCCACTTT
TRBJ2-7 TRBV27 NA once CASSSSRGNYEQYF TGTGCCAGCAGTTCCTCTCGGGGGAACTACGAGCAGTACTTC
TRBJ1-2 TRBV4-2 NA NA CASSPRQLNYYGYTF TGTGCCAGCAGCCCCAGACAGCTAAACTACTATGGCTACACCTTC
TRBJ2-3 TRBV7-2 NA NA CASSLGISHTTDTQYF TGTGCCAGCAGCTTAGGTATTAGCCACACCACAGATACGCAGTATTTT
TRBJ2-7 TRBV13 TRBD1 NA CASSLGGQGVRYEQYF TGTGCCAGCAGCTTAGGGGGACAGGGGGTCAGGTACGAGCAGTACTTC
TRBJ2-7 TRBV6-5 NA NA CASSSQTASSYEQYF TGTGCCAGCAGTTCGCAGACAGCGTCCTCCTACGAGCAGTACTTC
TRBJ2-1 TRBV27 TRBD2 NA CASSPLASGRANEQFF TGTGCCAGCAGTCCTTTGGCTAGCGGGAGGGCCAACGAGCAGTTCTTC
TRBJ1-4 TRBV19 NA NA CASSSGRSGEKLFF TGTGCCAGTAGTTCAGGGAGGTCGGGGGAAAAACTGTTTTTT
TRBJ2-3 TRBV18 TRBD2 NA CASFKSGTSTDTQYF TGTGCCAGCTTCAAGAGCGGGACTAGCACAGATACGCAGTATTTT
TRBJ2-7 TRBV19 NA NA CASSLGAGSYEQYF TGTGCCAGTAGCCTTGGGGCAGGCTCCTACGAGCAGTACTTC
TRBJ1-2 TRBV9 TRBD1 NA CASSTSGTGRGYTF TGTGCCAGCAGCACTTCCGGGACAGGGCGAGGCTACACCTTC
TRBJ2-3 TRBV7-9 TRBD2 NA CASSFLAGEPDTQYF TGTGCCAGCAGCTTCCTAGCGGGAGAACCAGATACGCAGTATTTT
TRBJ1-2 TRBV5-8 NA once CASSLAVEGYTF TGTGCCAGCAGCCTCGCCGTGGAGGGCTACACCTTC
TRBJ2-3 TRBV7-3 TRBD2 once CASSLGLAGPDTQYF TGTGCCAGCAGCTTAGGGCTAGCGGGACCAGATACGCAGTATTTT
TRBJ1-6 TRBV18 NA few CASSRAGKDSPLHF TGTGCCAGCTCACGAGCGGGGAAGGATTCACCCCTCCACTTT
TRBJ1-1 TRBV4-1 TRBD1 few CASSTRTGNNSEAFF TGCGCCAGCAGCACCCGGACAGGAAACAACTCTGAAGCTTTCTTT
TRBJ2-1 TRBV6-5 TRBD2 NA CASIGLAGAYNEQFF TGTGCCAGCATAGGGCTAGCGGGAGCCTACAATGAGCAGTTCTTC
TRBJ2-3 TRBV5-4 TRBD2 NA CASSRSPGGRTDTQYF TGTGCCAGCAGCAGAAGTCCGGGGGGGCGGACAGATACGCAGTATTTT